These 6 T cell receptor beta chains share one sample of origin, sequenced in a study of beta chain features in type 1 diabetes. Expressed TCRB transcripts were sequenced because the entire RNA isolate underwent reverse transcription. Clones were sequenced by immunoSEQ multiplex PCR, and TCRdb holds only the in-frame ones, with some missing. The sample lists 300,000 to 400,000 clones, roughly 8% seen once, with roughly 0.44% in the top ten. Source material: central memory CD4+ T cells from blood. The source is a young woman in good health.

The chain employs TRBV7-6 and TRBJ2-1; 8 positions agree with TRBD2. V was pared by 4 bases and J by 7 bases, with 15 bases of the junction left unmatched. Germline CDR1 SGHVS, CDR2 FNYEAQ. The CDR3 is made up of 17 amino acids. CDR3 DNA: TGTGCCAGCAGCTCCGCCCGGCGTCTAGCGGGTCAAAATGAGCAGTTCTTC. Residues: CASSSARRLAGQNEQFF.

This clone showed up just a few times. V and J are TRBV1 and TRBJ2-3; the table assigns TRBD1, which was not confirmed against the DNA. TRBV1 is flagged as a pseudogene. CDR3 size: 13 residues. This CDR3 reads CTSSPHSTDTQYF. CDR3 bases: TGCACCAGCAGCCCCCATTCAACAGATACGCAGTATTTT.

In regard to this clone: This CDR3 is also generated by other DNA sequences in the sample. V is TRBV5-1 and J is TRBJ2-5; D remains ambiguous. CDR1 and CDR2 (germline): SGHRS, YFSETQ. The CDR3 runs to 11 residues. Trimming left V 4 bases short and J 3 bases short, with 4 bases between. CDR3 in amino acids: CASSLEETQYF. Here the CDR3 DNA reads TGCGCCAGCAGCCTCGAAGAGACCCAGTACTTC.

This chain joins TRBV11-3 and TRBJ1-1; D is possibly TRBD1 (5 bases). Trimming took off 5 bases at V and 4 bases at J, with 14 bases between the two ends. CDR1 SGHNT and CDR2 YENEEA come from the germline V gene. This CDR3 spans 14 amino acids. CDR3 in amino acids: CASSGDGRGTEAFF. The CDR3 nucleotides are TGTGCCAGCAGCGGGGACGGGCGGGGCACTGAAGCTTTCTTT.

This clone was detected a few times. V and J are TRBV7-9 and TRBJ2-1; 7 bases match TRBD1. Trimming at V came to 5 bases and at J to 0 bases, leaving 10 bases not matched to a gene. The germline V gene encodes CDR1 SEHNR and CDR2 FQNEAQ (reference sequence). The CDR3 has 17 residues. The DNA of the CDR3 is TGTGCCAGCAGCCTTAGAGACAGGGTCAACTCCTACAATGAGCAGTTCTTC. This sequence encodes CASSLRDRVNSYNEQFF.

This clone came up a few times. V gene TRBV6-6 combines with J gene TRBJ2-4; no reliable D call. This CDR3 region has 16 residues. V was clipped by 5 bases and J by 3 bases, with 17 bases between them. The germline CDR1 and CDR2 sequences are MNHNY and SVGAGI (reference sequence). In DNA, the CDR3 is TGTGCCAGCAGTCAAGACCCAAGGGAAATCAAAAACATTCAGTACTTC. It codes for CASSQDPREIKNIQYF.